The sequence of this T cell receptor (beta chain) was determined in a study of blood T cell repertoires in COVID-19. Across 24 US areas, participants ranged in age from roughly 18 to 95 years. Cohort placement rested on clinical history that participants reported themselves. Produced via immunoSEQ multiplex PCR; TCRdb's table is partial and in-frame only. The table has about 140,000 clones, 84% seen once. Sequenced input: PBMCs or T cells enriched from blood (not recorded which). The receptor was derived from a man aged 50-60 years in a cohort exposed to, infected with or recovered from COVID-19 (not recorded which).

The CDR3 nucleotides read TGTGCCAGCAGCTTAATGGCTAGCGGGGGAAATGAGCAGTTCTTC. Protein sequence: CASSLMASGGNEQFF. The V call is TRBV7-6, the J call TRBJ2-1; 10 bases are shared with TRBD2. The CDR3 runs to 15 residues. CDR1 SGHVS and CDR2 FNYEAQ come from the germline V gene. Losses at the gene ends were 2 bases for V and 7 bases for J; bases not matched to a gene: 5.